The rows below give T cell receptor beta chains drawn from one sample of a study of blood T cell repertoires in COVID-19. Sequencing used immunoSEQ multiplex PCR; TCRdb keeps in-frame clones, though not all of them. The table has approximately 270,000 clones, more than 75% seen once. The sample was PBMCs or T cells enriched from blood (not recorded which). Receptors originate from a man in his forties who had recovered from COVID-19. Each CDR3 is given with its conserved first and last residue.

v_gene: TRBV5-1; CDR3aa: CASSRSRDRNTGELFF
v_gene: TRBV5-4; CDR3aa: CASSLGAYRDRGHIQYF
v_gene: TRBV4-1; CDR3aa: CASSQRYLADSGYGYTF
v_gene: TRBV9; CDR3aa: CASSVEGDGPYEQYF
v_gene: TRBV7-9; CDR3aa: CASSLATGAATNEKLFF
v_gene: TRBV4-1; CDR3aa: CASSQGRVNDHYGYTF
v_gene: TRBV4-3; CDR3aa: CASSQIGQGVNNEQFF
v_gene: TRBV4-3; CDR3aa: CASSQEFGSRAEAFF
v_gene: TRBV28; CDR3aa: CASTRTGPGTEAFF
v_gene: TRBV3-1/TRBV3-2; CDR3aa: CASSQGDRVDYGYTF
v_gene: TRBV10-3; CDR3aa: CAIRDRGTEAFF
v_gene: TRBV18; CDR3aa: CASSRDRGHEKLFF
v_gene: TRBV29-1; CDR3aa: CSVMTSGAYEQYF
v_gene: TRBV2; CDR3aa: CASSVFGRASEKLFF
v_gene: TRBV19; CDR3aa: CASKTSGRAIEETQYF